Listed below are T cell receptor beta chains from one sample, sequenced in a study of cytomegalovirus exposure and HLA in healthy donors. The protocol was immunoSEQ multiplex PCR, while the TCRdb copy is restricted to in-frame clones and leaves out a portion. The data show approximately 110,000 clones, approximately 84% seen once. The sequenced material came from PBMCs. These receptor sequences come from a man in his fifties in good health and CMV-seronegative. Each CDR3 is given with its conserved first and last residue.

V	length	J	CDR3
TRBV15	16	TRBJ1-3	CATSRDGTGTGNTIYF
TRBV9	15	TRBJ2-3	CASSVATGDTDTQYF
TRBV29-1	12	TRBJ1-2	CSVGGPNYGYTF
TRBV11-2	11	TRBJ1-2	CASSPPGGHTF
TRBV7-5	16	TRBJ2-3	CVRSKGTSGARDTQYF
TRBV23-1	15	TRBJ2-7	CASSQSEREGHEQYF
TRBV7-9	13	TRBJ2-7	CASSPRGSYEQYF
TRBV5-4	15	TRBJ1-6	CASRLGGTGNSPLHF
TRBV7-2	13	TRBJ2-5	CASSSLISETQYF
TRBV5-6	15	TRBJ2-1	CASSTGLPTHREQFF
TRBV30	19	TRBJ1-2	CACQMPWSTGGAQSYGYTF
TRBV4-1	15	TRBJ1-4	CASSQGPVRGEKLFF
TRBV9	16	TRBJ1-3	CASSVVSGGRGNTIYF
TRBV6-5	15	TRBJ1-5	CASSSRQGSNQPQHF